The clone carrying this TCR beta chain came up a few times. What it recognizes is unknown. The V gene lost 0 bases and the J gene lost 6 bases, with 15 bases spanning the gap. The CDR3 spans 16 residues. The germline V gene encodes CDR1 LNHNV and CDR2 YYDKDF (reference sequence). This sample is drawn from a study of T-cell memory formation after mild COVID-19. Study information: Largely, the TCR clusters proved donor specific.

Regarding the study as a whole: Shrinking CD4+ clones resided mostly in CM and EM, and CD8+ ones in EMRA. In pre-infection memory, a portion of responding clones appeared, which suggested that cross-reactive memory joined.

Employing constant-segment primers, 5'RACE generated TCR alpha and TCR beta cDNA libraries bearing sample barcodes and UMIs. Via MiXCR, TCRdb re-called the 5' RACE reads, giving one row per CDR3 protein. The sample comprises roughly 310,000 distinct CDR3 sequences, approximately 16% of which are singletons, and 20% to 25% rests with the top ten. Sequenced sample: PBMCs or a T cell subset sorted from them (not recorded which). The chain is built from TRBV15 and TRBJ1-5; the D is unclear. This TCR derives from a man between 18 and 29 years old who had mild COVID-19 (a few samples of this study predate the infection). Cell type and time point are not known. The CDR3 DNA reads as TGTGCCACCAGCAGAGATTCGCGGGAGGCGGGTCAGCCCCAGCATTTT. Residues: CATSRDSREAGQPQHF.